The rows below give T cell receptor beta chains drawn from one sample of a study of blood T cell repertoires in COVID-19. TCRdb keeps only in-frame clones here, not all; method: immunoSEQ multiplex PCR. The sample holds under 150,000 clones, more than 65% seen once. Input material: peripheral blood. The receptors derive from a human donor in a cohort sampled during active COVID-19. Each CDR3 is given with its conserved first and last residue. D genes are given only for firm matches. Rows give clone size only sometimes, using once, few, many, or a class for an expanded clone.

V	D	size	J	CDR3	DNA
TRBV15	TRBD2	-	TRBJ2-3	CATSSGLAGTDTQYF	TGTGCCACCAGCAGTGGACTAGCGGGCACAGATACGCAGTATTTT
TRBV13	TRBD2	-	TRBJ2-3	CASSPLAGDTDTQYF	TGTGCCAGCAGCCCTCTAGCGGGGGACACAGATACGCAGTATTTT
TRBV14	-	-	TRBJ1-2	CASSQVHQGGGNGYTF	TGTGCCAGCAGCCAAGTCCACCAGGGTGGTGGGAATGGCTACACCTTC
TRBV7-9	-	few	TRBJ2-7	CASRHSGSYEQYF	TGTGCCAGCAGACATTCGGGCTCCTACGAGCAGTACTTC
TRBV3-1/TRBV3-2	-	-	TRBJ2-1	CASSRSEGGQFF	TGTGCCAGCAGCCGTTCGGAGGGCGGGCAGTTCTTC
TRBV5-4	TRBD2	-	TRBJ2-4	CASSPRLAGGSDIQYF	TGTGCCAGCAGCCCGCGACTAGCGGGGGGGTCGGACATTCAGTACTTC
TRBV9	-	-	TRBJ1-4	CASSAGGPTVGEWKKLFF	TGTGCCAGCAGCGCCGGGGGTCCCACCGTGGGGGAATGGAAAAAACTGTTTTTT
TRBV13	TRBD2	-	TRBJ2-3	CASRPGRWRGGGDTQYF	TGTGCCAGCAGACCAGGCCGATGGCGGGGGGGCGGTGATACGCAGTATTTT
TRBV28	-	-	TRBJ2-3	CASKDSAVTDTQYF	TGTGCCAGCAAGGATAGCGCCGTCACAGATACGCAGTATTTT
TRBV28	TRBD1	-	TRBJ1-1	CASSSFDRATEAFF	TGTGCCAGCAGTTCCTTCGACAGGGCCACTGAAGCTTTCTTT
TRBV3-1/TRBV3-2	TRBD2	-	TRBJ2-3	CASSQVAGGHATDTQYF	TGTGCCAGCAGCCAGGTAGCGGGGGGACATGCCACAGATACGCAGTATTTT
TRBV28	-	-	TRBJ1-1	CASSFRVYEDTEAFF	TGTGCCAGCAGTTTCCGGGTCTACGAGGACACTGAAGCTTTCTTT
TRBV28	-	-	TRBJ1-2	CASKGGGYGYTF	TGTGCCAGCAAGGGGGGAGGGTATGGCTACACCTTC
TRBV28	TRBD1	-	TRBJ1-2	CASSLKGQTRFNYGYTF	TGTGCCAGCAGTTTAAAGGGACAGACGAGGTTTAACTATGGCTACACCTTC
TRBV3-1/TRBV3-2	TRBD2	few	TRBJ2-7	CARGTSGYEQYF	TGTGCCAGGGGGACTAGCGGCTACGAGCAGTACTTC
TRBV5-1	-	-	TRBJ2-2	CASSSPTGTGELFF	TGCGCCAGCAGCTCGCCCACGGGCACCGGGGAGCTGTTTTTT
TRBV30	-	-	TRBJ1-2	CAWRQGLNYGYTF	TGTGCCTGGAGGCAGGGACTCAACTATGGCTACACCTTC
TRBV30	TRBD2	-	TRBJ2-2	CAWSGAGGYTGELFF	TGTGCCTGGAGTGGAGCGGGGGGATACACCGGGGAGCTGTTTTTT
TRBV19	-	-	TRBJ1-5	CASSSSVAGTQPQHF	TGTGCCAGTAGTAGCTCGGTGGCAGGAACTCAGCCCCAGCATTTT
TRBV19	-	-	TRBJ1-1	CASSLQGLTEAFF	TGTGCCAGTAGCCTACAGGGTCTCACTGAAGCTTTCTTT
TRBV6-2/TRBV6-3	-	few	TRBJ1-2	CASSLTREMDGYTF	TGTGCCAGCAGTCTGACCAGGGAAATGGATGGCTACACCTTC
TRBV28	-	-	TRBJ2-1	CASSLGLVVRGRSQNNEQFF	TGTGCCAGCAGTTTAGGTCTGGTAGTCAGGGGGAGGTCGCAGAACAATGAGCAGTTCTTC
TRBV12-3/TRBV12-4	TRBD1	few	TRBJ1-1	CASSFVNRGPAFF	TGTGCCAGCAGTTTCGTGAACAGGGGTCCAGCTTTCTTT
TRBV9	-	-	TRBJ1-1	CASSAQPNREAFF	TGTGCCAGCAGCGCACAGCCCAACAGGGAAGCTTTCTTT
TRBV19	-	-	TRBJ2-3	CASAERVTSFSTDTQYF	TGTGCCAGCGCCGAGCGGGTGACCTCCTTTAGCACAGATACGCAGTATTTT
TRBV28	-	-	TRBJ2-5	CASSLPASRTDQETQYF	TGTGCCAGCAGTTTGCCCGCATCAAGGACTGATCAAGAGACCCAGTACTTC
TRBV5-6	TRBD1	few	TRBJ1-2	CASSLYGWDRHYGYTF	TGTGCCAGCAGCTTATACGGATGGGACAGGCACTATGGCTACACCTTC
TRBV19	TRBD1	-	TRBJ2-7	CASSPGQGVYEQYF	TGTGCCAGTAGCCCGGGACAGGGGGTTTACGAGCAGTACTTC
TRBV28	TRBD1	-	TRBJ2-1	CASSSGTDNGWFF	TGTGCCAGCAGTTCCGGGACAGACAACGGGTGGTTCTTC
TRBV28	-	-	TRBJ1-2	CASSLSMEIYGYTF	TGTGCCAGCAGTTTATCGATGGAGATCTATGGCTACACCTTC
TRBV5-1	-	-	TRBJ1-5	CASSTYRGQPQHF	TGCGCCAGCAGCACCTACCGCGGTCAGCCCCAGCATTTT
TRBV30	-	-	TRBJ1-4	CAWNPMGGEKLFF	TGTGCCTGGAACCCGATGGGGGGTGAAAAACTGTTTTTT
TRBV5-4	TRBD1	once	TRBJ1-4	CASSLDRGAEKLFF	TGTGCCAGCAGCTTGGACAGGGGCGCTGAAAAACTGTTTTTT
TRBV9	TRBD2	-	TRBJ2-3	CASSLGLAGSTDTQYF	TGTGCCAGCAGCCTAGGACTAGCGGGCAGCACAGATACGCAGTATTTT
TRBV7-2	TRBD2	-	TRBJ2-7	CASSLILSGGRAHEQYF	TGTGCCAGCAGCTTAATTCTCAGTGGCGGGAGGGCGCACGAGCAGTACTTC
TRBV27	-	-	TRBJ1-1	CASSSVIEGDPARNAFF	TGTGCCAGCAGTTCAGTAATAGAGGGAGACCCAGCCAGGAATGCTTTCTTT
TRBV10-3	-	-	TRBJ2-7	CAISEPDRTYEQYF	TGTGCCATCAGTGAGCCCGACAGGACCTACGAGCAGTACTTC
TRBV28	TRBD2	-	TRBJ2-6	CASSPLAGGLSGANVLTF	TGTGCCAGCAGTCCACTAGCGGGAGGGCTCTCTGGGGCCAACGTCCTGACTTTC
TRBV5-6	-	-	TRBJ2-2	CASSLLSTGELFF	TGTGCCAGCAGCTTGCTGTCCACCGGGGAGCTGTTTTTT
TRBV6-2/TRBV6-3	TRBD2	-	TRBJ2-1	CASSSLRTSGDNEQFF	TGTGCCAGCAGTTCCCTCCGGACTAGCGGCGACAATGAGCAGTTCTTC